This T cell receptor (beta chain) is drawn from a study of PD-1 blockade in classical Hodgkin lymphoma. Trimming removed 5 bases from V and 1 base from J; junction bases left unmatched: 3. The length of the CDR3 is 15 residues. Germline V gene data show CDR1 as MNHNS and CDR2 as SASEGT. Indicated time point: cycle 4 day 1 (C4D1), after less than seven weeks of nivolumab. Every patient was affected by relapse after autologous stem cell transplantation, while exposure to brentuximab vedotin was not uniform. Classification of best responses gave complete response, partial response or progressive disease. Study-level points and caveats: CD8+ TCR diversity did not rise significantly by C4D1, unlike CD4+. Baseline diversity resembling that of newly diagnosed patients was seen in complete responders.

Measured with immunoSEQ multiplex PCR; TCRdb has only the in-frame clones, and not every one. Of around 60,000 clones in the sample, 85% to 95% are singletons; the top ten hold around 8%. Note on this clone: Its specificity is unknown.

The material was peripheral blood mononuclear cells (PBMCs), obtained before the fourth cycle of nivolumab. This TCR was recovered from a human donor with classical Hodgkin lymphoma. The V gene is TRBV6-1, the J gene TRBJ2-3, with 10 bases identical to TRBD1. As DNA, the CDR3 is TGTGCCAGCAGTACCGGACAGGGGGGCACAGATACGCAGTATTTT. This codes for CASSTGQGGTDTQYF.